A single sample gave rise to the 30 T cell receptor beta chains below, sequenced in a study of blood T cell repertoires in COVID-19. Produced via immunoSEQ multiplex PCR; TCRdb's table is partial and in-frame only. The table shows roughly 250,000 clones, with around nine tenths occurring only once. The sequenced sample was PBMCs or T cells enriched from blood (not recorded which). The source of these receptors is a woman between 50 and 59 years old who had recovered from COVID-19.

The chain is built from TRBV30 and TRBJ1-5; D possibly corresponds to TRBD1 (5 bases). Deletions cut 0 bases from V and 6 bases from J, with 12 bases between. The CDR3 contains 14 residues. The germline CDR1 and CDR2 sequences are GTSNPN and SVGIG (reference sequence). CDR3 bases: TGTGCCTGGAGTGTACAACAGGCCCCTCAGCCCCAGCATTTT. This translates into CAWSVQQAPQPQHF.

V and J are TRBV2 and TRBJ2-7, with 9 bases that match TRBD1. CDR1 is SNHLY and CDR2 is FYNNEI in the germline V gene. After removal of 6 bases from V and 5 bases from J, the junction contained 11 bases not matched to a gene. This CDR3 is 15 amino acids long. The CDR3 DNA reads TGTGCCAGCAGCAACACAGGGGGCGCGATTAACGAGCAGTACTTC. Amino acid sequence: CASSNTGGAINEQYF.

The CDR3: CASSVGRDSPYNEQFF. The DNA for the CDR3 is TGTGCCAGCAGCGTTGGGAGGGACTCTCCCTACAATGAGCAGTTCTTC. The genes are TRBV9 and TRBJ2-1; TRBD2 agrees at 7 bases. Germline values: CDR1 SGDLS, CDR2 YYNGEE. The CDR3 runs 16 residues. V trimming: 2 bases; J trimming: 2 bases; junction bases outside the gene matches: 7. The full variable domain, completed using reference TRBV9 and TRBJ2-1, is DSGVTQTPKHLITATGQRVTLRCSPRSGDLSVYWYQQSLDQGLQFLIQYYNGEERAKGNILERFSAQQFPDLHSELNLSSLELGDSALYFCASSVGRDSPYNEQFFGPGTRLTVL.

The chain combines TRBV6-2 or TRBV6-3 with TRBJ2-5; D remains ambiguous. Trimming left V 5 bases short and J 4 bases short, with 5 bases between. The germline gives CDR1 MNHEY, CDR2 SVGEGT. The CDR3 is made up of 11 amino acids. CDR3 sequence: CASSPRETQYF. CDR3 nucleotides: TGTGCCAGCAGTCCCCGAGAGACCCAGTACTTC.

This chain uses TRBV6-5 with TRBJ1-1; D is ambiguous. The V gene lost 7 bases and the J gene lost 5 bases, with 14 bases spanning the gap. The length of the CDR3 is 13 residues. Germline CDR1 is MNHEY and CDR2 is SVGAGI. DNA of the CDR3: TGTGCCAGCACTTCGGCCGGGAGGACTGAAGCTTTCTTT. As protein: CASTSAGRTEAFF.

The chain couples TRBV9 to TRBJ1-5; maybe TRBD1 (5 bases). CDR3 length: 15 amino acids. Trimming took 3 bases from V and 4 from J, leaving 14 bases between them. Looked up from germline, CDR1 is SGDLS and CDR2 is YYNGEE. CDR3 DNA: TGTGCCAGCAGCGCCGGTGGGGCAGGTAATCAGCCCCAGCATTTT. This codes for CASSAGGAGNQPQHF.

J is TRBJ1-3 and V is TRBV5-1; D is uncertain. The CDR3 extends over 15 amino acids. Deletions cut 1 base from V and 0 bases from J, with 8 bases between. Germline CDR1 SGHRS, CDR2 YFSETQ. CDR3 DNA sequence: TGCGCCAGCAGCTTGACCTGGAGCTCTGGAAACACCATATATTTT. Translating gives CASSLTWSSGNTIYF.

This clone appeared a single time. The genes are TRBV5-1 and TRBJ2-1, with 7 nucleotides matching TRBD2. This CDR3 contains 15 residues. V dropped 4 bases and J dropped 3; count of bases not matched to a gene: 7. Germline-derived CDR1 and CDR2 are SGHRS and YFSETQ. The CDR3 sequence: CASSGMAGVYNEQFF. CDR3 in DNA: TGCGCCAGCAGCGGAATGGCGGGAGTCTACAATGAGCAGTTCTTC.

J is TRBJ2-2 and V is TRBV27; 12 nucleotides align to TRBD2. Germline V CDR1 and CDR2: MNHEY, SMNVEV (reference sequence). The CDR3 consists of 16 residues. The junction had 8 bases not matched to a gene; V was cut back by 6 bases and J by 6 bases. The CDR3 nucleotides read TGTGCCAGCAGGACGACTAGCGGGAGCTTTGCCGGGGAGCTGTTTTTT. Protein: CASRTTSGSFAGELFF.

CDR3 residues: CASSPQSGRAHDTQYF. The CDR3, as DNA: TGCGCCAGCAGCCCTCAAAGCGGGAGGGCCCATGATACGCAGTATTTT. J is TRBJ2-3 and V is TRBV4-1; TRBD2 matches 10 bases. The CDR3 covers 16 residues. After removal of 4 bases from V and 6 bases from J, the junction contained 10 bases not matched to a gene. The germline V gene has CDR1 MGHRA and CDR2 YSYEKL.

V gene TRBV18 combines with J gene TRBJ1-6; maybe TRBD1 (6 bases). Trimming left V 0 bases short and J 7 bases short, with 10 bases between. The length of the CDR3 is 15 residues. CDR1 is KGHSH and CDR2 is LQKENI in the germline V gene. DNA for the CDR3: TGTGCCAGCTCACCACCGGAGGGGGGGAATTCACCCCTCCACTTT. Translated, it gives CASSPPEGGNSPLHF.

Details on this clone: One end of the junction is discordant with germline, which a read error may explain. This CDR3 is CSVEGTGGRYYGYTF. CDR3 coding DNA: TGCAGCGTGGAAGGGACAGGGGGTCGTTACTATGGCTACACCTTC. The V gene is TRBV29-1, the J gene TRBJ1-2; 11 bases match TRBD1. The CDR3 has 15 amino acids. CDR1 and CDR2 from the germline V gene are SQVTM and ANQGSEA.

This clone was counted only a few times. The chain uses TRBV3-1 (or the pseudogene TRBV3-2) and TRBJ2-7, with a tentative D call TRBD2 (6 bases). Trimming removed 4 bases at V and 3 bases at J, with 16 bases between. Germline-derived CDR1 and CDR2 are LGHDT and YNNKEL (reference sequence). The CDR3 spans 15 residues. This CDR3 is CASSLLWGENYEQYF. In DNA, the CDR3 is TGTGCCAGCAGCCTCTTATGGGGGGAGAACTACGAGCAGTACTTC.

The chain links TRBV30 to TRBJ2-5; 9 nucleotides align to TRBD2. J gave up 7 bases and V 4 bases, and 10 bases lay outside the gene matches. The CDR3 loop spans 14 amino acids. In germline, CDR1 is GTSNPN, CDR2 SVGIG (reference sequence). This CDR3 is CAWNIAGVFWTQYF. CDR3 sequence (DNA): TGTGCCTGGAATATAGCGGGAGTTTTTTGGACCCAGTACTTC.

The genes are TRBV19 and TRBJ1-5; weak D call: TRBD1 (6 bases). Trimming took 1 base from V and 0 from J, leaving 13 bases between them. The CDR3 has 17 residues. Germline V gene data show CDR1 as LNHDA and CDR2 as SQIVND (reference sequence). CDR3: CASSIGEGGYSNQPQHF. CDR3 nucleotide sequence: TGTGCCAGTAGTATAGGGGAAGGGGGTTATAGCAATCAGCCCCAGCATTTT.

The genes are TRBV10-3 and TRBJ2-1; 14 nucleotides align to TRBD2. Trimming cost V 6 bases and J 0 bases; bases outside gene matches: 7. The CDR3 consists of 18 residues. Looked up from germline, CDR1 is ENHRY and CDR2 is SYGVKD. DNA for the CDR3: TGTGCCATCAGGGGGACTAGCGGGAGAGACATCTCCTACAATGAGCAGTTCTTC. Translating it yields CAIRGTSGRDISYNEQFF.

The CDR3 reads CASSFGTYRNTEAFF. The CDR3 DNA reads as TGTGCCAGCAGTTTCGGGACATACAGGAACACTGAAGCTTTCTTT. The chain is built from TRBV28 and TRBJ1-1; tentative D call: TRBD1 (6 bases). Germline V gene data show CDR1 as MDHEN and CDR2 as SYDVKM. This CDR3 comprises 15 residues. The V end was cut by 3 bases, the J end by 1 base, with 12 bases between. The full variable domain, completed using reference TRBV28 and TRBJ1-1, is DVKVTQSSRYLVKRTGEKVFLECVQDMDHENMFWYRQDPGLGLRLIYFSYDVKMKEKGDIPEGYSVSREKKERFSLILESASTNQTSMYLCASSFGTYRNTEAFFGQGTRLTVV.

J is TRBJ1-4 and V is TRBV27, with unresolved D. The CDR3 extends over 12 amino acids. Trimming took 4 bases from V and 3 from J, leaving 3 bases between them. From germline, CDR1 is MNHEY and CDR2 SMNVEV (reference sequence). The CDR3 is CASSSSNEKLFF. CDR3 sequence (DNA): TGTGCCAGCAGTTCCTCTAATGAAAAACTGTTTTTT.

The CDR3 reads CASSLTRGGAGDTIYF. As DNA, the CDR3 is TGTGCCAGCAGCCTCACCAGGGGAGGGGCTGGGGACACCATATATTTT. This sequence joins TRBV7-9 and TRBJ1-3; D possibly corresponds to TRBD1 (6 bases). The length of the CDR3 is 16 residues. V lost 5 bases and J 8 bases, leaving 22 bases between the germline ends. Germline V gene lookup returns CDR1 SEHNR and CDR2 FQNEAQ (reference sequence).

This clone was observed a single time. For the CDR3, the DNA is TGTGCCAGCTTTGTGGGAGTTCTAGATACGCAGTATTTT. As protein: CASFVGVLDTQYF. The V call is TRBV7-8, the J call TRBJ2-3; D might be TRBD2 (5 bases). Germline V CDR1 and CDR2: SGHVS, FQNEAQ. Trimming shortened V by 8 bases and J by 5 bases, and 14 bases separated the two germline ends. The CDR3 covers 13 residues.

To note about this clone: This CDR3 is also generated by other DNA sequences in the sample. The CDR3 nucleotides are TGCGCCAGCAGTCAGCGGGAGGGTAGCTCCTACAATGAGCAGTTCTTC. Amino acid sequence: CASSQREGSSYNEQFF. The chain employs TRBV4-1 and TRBJ2-1, with 10 bases fitting TRBD2. The CDR3 loop spans 16 amino acids. V shed 6 bases, J shed 0 bases, and the junction held 5 bases outside the gene matches. The germline gives CDR1 MGHRA, CDR2 YSYEKL.

This clone has just a few counts. The chain combines TRBV19 with TRBJ1-2, with 10 positions matching TRBD1. The CDR3 totals 13 residues. Per the germline V gene, CDR1 is LNHDA and CDR2 is SQIVND (reference sequence). The V gene end was trimmed by 6 bases and the J gene end by 5 bases; junction bases not matched to a gene: 3. The CDR3 here is CASRRTGGYGYTF. As DNA, the CDR3 is TGTGCCAGTAGAAGGACAGGGGGGTATGGCTACACCTTC. Full variable domain (outside the CDR3, taken from reference TRBV19 and TRBJ1-2): DGGITQSPKYLFRKEGQNVTLSCEQNLNHDAMYWYRQDPGQGLRLIYYSQIVNDFQKGDIAEGYSVSREKKESFPLTVTSAQKNPTAFYLCASRRTGGYGYTFGSGTRLTVV.

V usage is TRBV19 and J usage is TRBJ2-3; 8 bases match TRBD2. Trimming took 4 bases from V and 4 from J; bases not matched to a gene: 1. The CDR3 covers 13 residues. CDR1 is LNHDA, CDR2 SQIVND, per germline (reference sequence). The CDR3 loop reads CASSRREADTQYF. The CDR3 region has the DNA TGTGCCAGTAGTAGGCGGGAGGCAGATACGCAGTATTTT.

V is TRBV6-2 or TRBV6-3 and J is TRBJ1-4; a weak D match, TRBD1 (6 bases). Trimming took off 5 bases at V and 6 bases at J, with 16 bases between the two ends. CDR3 size: 15 residues. Per the germline V gene, CDR1 is MNHEY and CDR2 is SVGEGT. The CDR3 is CASSDRTDTYEKLFF. The CDR3 nucleotides read TGTGCCAGCAGTGATCGGACAGATACGTATGAAAAACTGTTTTTT.

The chain couples TRBV5-8 to TRBJ1-2; TRBD1 aligns across 7 bases. The CDR3 consists of 17 residues. V was pared by 3 bases and J by 4 bases, with 15 bases of the junction left unmatched. Germline loops: CDR1 SGHTS, CDR2 YDEGEE. CDR3 in DNA: TGTGCCAGCAGCTCAAACCCGGGACAGACAAAAACCTATGGCTACACCTTC. Residues: CASSSNPGQTKTYGYTF.

Only a few counts were recorded for this clone. The rearrangement joins TRBV9 to TRBJ2-1, with D tentatively TRBD2 (5 bases). V gave up 3 bases and J gave up 0 bases, with 7 bases separating them. The CDR3 loop spans 14 amino acids. Germline V gene sequence: CDR1 SGDLS, CDR2 YYNGEE. The CDR3 here is CASSEAASYNEQFF. The CDR3, as DNA: TGTGCCAGCAGCGAAGCGGCCTCCTACAATGAGCAGTTCTTC. The full variable domain, in which reference TRBV9 and TRBJ2-1 provide the parts outside the CDR3, is DSGVTQTPKHLITATGQRVTLRCSPRSGDLSVYWYQQSLDQGLQFLIQYYNGEERAKGNILERFSAQQFPDLHSELNLSSLELGDSALYFCASSEAASYNEQFFGPGTRLTVL.

The chain joins TRBV18 to TRBJ2-1; 7 nucleotides agree with TRBD1. V trimming: 4 bases; J trimming: 6 bases; junction bases outside the gene matches: 6. Germline CDR1 KGHSH, CDR2 LQKENI. The CDR3 is 14 residues long. This CDR3 is CASSRDRDGNEQFF. DNA for the CDR3: TGTGCCAGCTCACGAGACAGGGACGGCAATGAGCAGTTCTTC. Filled out from reference TRBV18 and TRBJ2-1, the complete variable domain reads NAGVMQNPRHLVRRRGQEARLRCSPMKGHSHVYWYRQLPEEGLKFMVYLQKENIIDESGMPKERFSAEFPKEGPSILRIQQVVRGDSAAYFCASSRDRDGNEQFFGPGTRLTVL.

This chain links TRBV3-1 (or the pseudogene TRBV3-2) with TRBJ1-1; 8 bases align to TRBD1. CDR3 length: 14 residues. Per the germline V gene, CDR1 is LGHDT and CDR2 is YNNKEL (reference sequence). The V gene end was trimmed by 0 bases and the J gene end by 4 bases; junction bases not matched to a gene: 1. The CDR3 coding sequence is TGTGCCAGCAGCCAAGAAACAGGGGGCACTGAAGCTTTCTTT. Protein product: CASSQETGGTEAFF.

This chain joins TRBV5-1 and TRBJ1-2, with 9 bases lining up with TRBD1. Trimming at V came to 5 bases and at J to 5 bases, leaving 7 bases not matched to a gene. The CDR3 is 14 residues long. Germline lookup yields CDR1 SGHRS and CDR2 YFSETQ. The CDR3 coding sequence is TGCGCCAGCAGAAAACAGGGGGCCCAATATGGCTACACCTTC. Its translation: CASRKQGAQYGYTF.

This clone came up once. The chain couples TRBV3-1 (or the pseudogene TRBV3-2) to TRBJ1-2; TRBD1 matches 7 bases. CDR1 LGHDT and CDR2 YNNKEL come from the germline V gene (reference sequence). The CDR3 length is 14 residues. V shed 4 bases and J 0 bases; nucleotides not matched to a gene: 2. The DNA of the CDR3 is TGTGCCAGCAGCCTACAGGGGACTAACTATGGCTACACCTTC. Its protein product is CASSLQGTNYGYTF.